Presented here are 27 T cell receptor beta chains from one specimen sequenced in a study of PD-L1 blockade in urothelial cancer. Sequencing was performed with immunoSEQ multiplex PCR; in TCRdb, only in-frame clones are kept and a portion is missing. The table has more than 60,000 clones, 88% seen once. The time point was: peripheral blood 6 weeks after treatment start. This material consisted of PBMCs, taken around atezolizumab (anti-PD-L1) treatment. Every receptor here comes from a man aged 55 to 70 with urothelial cancer.

This chain joins TRBV6-6 and TRBJ1-5; D remains unclear. This CDR3 has 12 amino acids. Trimming stripped 2 bases from V and 9 bases from J, with 8 bases between. Per germline, CDR1 MNHNY and CDR2 SVGAGI (reference sequence). The CDR3 region has the DNA TGTGCCAGCAGTTACAACGCCGGGCCCCAGCATTTT. This translates into CASSYNAGPQHF.

The chain employs TRBV7-2 and TRBJ2-7, with TRBD2 matching 8 bases. The germline V gene encodes CDR1 SGHTA and CDR2 FQGNSA. V dropped 5 bases and J dropped 7; count of bases not matched to a gene: 19. This CDR3 comprises 17 residues. In nucleotides, the CDR3 is TGTGCCAGCAGCCTATCGGGGTCTACGGGAGGGATGGCTGAGCAGTACTTC. Translated: CASSLSGSTGGMAEQYF.

The chain uses TRBV2 and TRBJ2-2, with a possible D match to TRBD1 (5 bases). Trimming removed 6 bases at V and 5 bases at J, with 7 bases between. The V gene's germline CDR1 is SNHLY and CDR2 FYNNEI. CDR3 length: 12 amino acids. CDR3 sequence reads: CASRTETGELFF. Here the CDR3 DNA reads TGTGCCAGCAGGACAGAAACCGGGGAGCTGTTTTTT.

The rearrangement joins TRBV10-1 to TRBJ1-5; no clear D gene. Germline V CDR1 and CDR2: WNHNN, SYGVQD (reference sequence). The CDR3 loop spans 17 amino acids. With 3 bases removed from V and 4 bases from J, the gap between germline ends came to 19 bases. CDR3 bases: TGCGCCAGCAGTGAAAGAAGGAGGGTAGGCCTGAATCAGCCCCAGCATTTT. Protein sequence: CASSERRRVGLNQPQHF.

V is TRBV5-1 and J is TRBJ2-1; tentative D call: TRBD1 (6 bases). CDR3 length equals 14 residues. Looked up from germline, CDR1 is SGHRS and CDR2 is YFSETQ. Trimming cost V 4 bases and J 5 bases, with 13 bases left between them. The CDR3 nucleotides read TGCGCCAGCAGCCCACGGACAGTGGACAATGAGCAGTTCTTC. It yields the protein CASSPRTVDNEQFF.

The chain is built from TRBV28 and TRBJ2-3; possible D gene TRBD2, 6 bases. The CDR3 consists of 14 residues. CDR1 is MDHEN and CDR2 is SYDVKM in the germline V gene. Trimming removed 5 bases at V and 4 bases at J, with 13 bases between. CDR3 bases: TGTGCCAGCAGTGCCTCTGGGGGGTCAGATACGCAGTATTTT. Amino acid sequence: CASSASGGSDTQYF.

This chain joins TRBV28 and TRBJ2-1; D is possibly TRBD2 (5 bases). The CDR3 has 15 amino acids. Germline V lookup: CDR1 MDHEN, CDR2 SYDVKM. V lost 1 base to trimming and J lost 8 bases, with 15 bases between them. CDR3 bases: TGTGCCAGCAGTTTATCAAGGGAGATAGCCCATGAGCAGTTCTTC. It is translated as CASSLSREIAHEQFF.

The chain couples TRBV29-1 to TRBJ1-2, with D unresolved. CDR1 SQVTM and CDR2 ANQGSEA come from the germline V gene. The CDR3 spans 15 residues. V was trimmed by 0 bases and J by 4 bases, leaving 15 bases between them. CDR3 loop: CSVEDRGGTGYGYTF. CDR3 DNA sequence: TGCAGCGTTGAAGATCGGGGAGGCACGGGCTATGGCTACACCTTC. Using reference TRBV29-1 and TRBJ1-2 for the parts outside the CDR3, the full variable domain is SAVISQKPSRDICQRGTSLTIQCQVDSQVTMMFWYRQQPGQSLTLIATANQGSEATYESGFVIDKFPISRPNLTFSTLTVSNMSPEDSSIYLCSVEDRGGTGYGYTFGSGTRLTVV.

The chain has TRBV19 and TRBJ2-1, with 13 bases lining up with TRBD2. The CDR3 runs 18 residues. V gave up 3 bases and J gave up 7 bases; unmatched junction bases: 12. Germline V lookup: CDR1 LNHDA, CDR2 SQIVND (reference sequence). For the CDR3, the DNA is TGTGCCAGTAGTATGAGGCTCTCGGGACTAGCGGGATTAAATGAGCAGTTCTTC. Protein sequence: CASSMRLSGLAGLNEQFF.

The gene calls are TRBV7-9 and TRBJ2-5; D is ambiguous. Germline CDR1 is SEHNR and CDR2 is FQNEAQ (reference sequence). V was shortened by 3 bases and J by 4 bases, with 9 bases between the two germline ends. There are 13 residues in the CDR3. This CDR3 reads CASSLRQLETQYF. The DNA of the CDR3 is TGTGCCAGCAGCTTGCGGCAGTTAGAGACCCAGTACTTC.

V gene TRBV2 combines with J gene TRBJ2-7; no clear D gene. Trimming pared 5 bases from V and 4 bases from J, leaving 9 bases between. Per the germline V gene, CDR1 is SNHLY and CDR2 is FYNNEI. This CDR3 region has 12 residues. The CDR3 loop reads CASSRLGYEQYF. The DNA for the CDR3 is TGTGCCAGCAGTAGACTCGGTTACGAGCAGTACTTC.

The chain is built from TRBV29-1 and TRBJ1-2, with a tentative D call TRBD1 (5 bases). CDR1 and CDR2 (germline): SQVTM, ANQGSEA. The CDR3 contains 13 residues. Trimming took 7 bases from V and 5 from J, leaving 17 bases between them. CDR3 residues: CSAVKTESYGYTF. Here the CDR3 DNA reads TGCAGCGCCGTTAAGACAGAGTCTTATGGCTACACCTTC.

The genes are TRBV9 and TRBJ2-7; 8 positions agree with TRBD1. Germline assignment: CDR1 SGDLS and CDR2 YYNGEE. The CDR3 covers 14 residues. The trim removed 3 bases at V and 5 bases at J, leaving 7 bases unmatched. For the CDR3, the DNA is TGTGCCAGCAGCGGTGGACAGGGCCGCGACGAGCAGTACTTC. It translates to CASSGGQGRDEQYF.

This chain connects TRBV6-1 to TRBJ2-5, with D possibly being TRBD2 (5 bases). Germline lookup yields CDR1 MNHNS and CDR2 SASEGT. Trimming pared 7 bases from V and 0 bases from J, leaving 6 bases between. The CDR3 loop spans 12 amino acids. The CDR3 nucleotides are TGTGCCAGCAAGGACTACCAAGAGACCCAGTACTTC. Its translation is CASKDYQETQYF.

The chain carries TRBV30 and TRBJ2-5, with D possibly matching TRBD2 (5 bases). Germline-derived CDR1 and CDR2 are GTSNPN and SVGIG (reference sequence). The V and J ends lost 0 bases and 5 bases respectively, with 10 bases between them. The CDR3 contains 13 residues. The CDR3 nucleotides are TGTGCCTGGAGTGTACAACCGGGGGAGACCCAGTACTTC. It is translated as CAWSVQPGETQYF. The variable domain in full, with the rest retrieved from reference TRBV30 and TRBJ2-5, is SQTIHQWPATLVQPVGSPLSLECTVEGTSNPNLYWYRQAAGRGLQLLFYSVGIGQISSEVPQNLSASRPQDRQFILSSKKLLLSDSGFYLCAWSVQPGETQYFGPGTRLLVL.

This chain links TRBV11-2 with TRBJ2-1; possibly TRBD2 for D (5 bases). CDR1 and CDR2 (germline): SGHAT, FQNNGV. V was pared by 4 bases and J by 6 bases, with 19 bases between. CDR3 size: 16 residues. This CDR3 is CASSSETTQPFNEQFF. The CDR3 DNA reads as TGTGCCAGCAGCTCAGAGACTACACAGCCTTTCAATGAGCAGTTCTTC.

This clone has only one observation. The rearrangement links TRBV30 to TRBJ2-3; perhaps TRBD1 as D (5 bases). Trimming removed 1 base at V and 1 base at J, with 9 bases between. The CDR3 contains 14 residues. The germline V gene has CDR1 GTSNPN and CDR2 SVGIG (reference sequence). CDR3 loop: CAWSEGVGTDTQYF. Written as DNA, the CDR3 is TGTGCCTGGAGTGAAGGGGTGGGCACAGATACGCAGTATTTT.

The rearrangement joins TRBV27 to TRBJ2-2; TRBD1 is a possible D gene (5 bases). Germline loops: CDR1 MNHEY, CDR2 SMNVEV (reference sequence). The CDR3 spans 15 residues. V dropped 6 bases and J dropped 5 bases, with 16 bases sitting between them. CDR3 nucleotide sequence: TGTGCCAGCAGCCTCTTTGTCCCAGGGACCGGGGAGCTGTTTTTT. This gives the protein CASSLFVPGTGELFF.

In this sample, this clone turned up many times. J is TRBJ1-1 and V is TRBV6-1, with a weak D call TRBD1 (5 bases). Trimming removed 0 bases from V and 1 base from J, with 12 bases in between. The CDR3 extends over 16 amino acids. Per germline, CDR1 MNHNS and CDR2 SASEGT. CDR3 nucleotide sequence: TGTGCCAGCAGTGAAGCAGGAGGGACGGGGAACACTGAAGCTTTCTTT. Protein sequence: CASSEAGGTGNTEAFF.

This rearrangement joins TRBV29-1 to TRBJ1-1; maybe TRBD1 (5 bases). Germline V gene data show CDR1 as SQVTM and CDR2 as ANQGSEA. The CDR3 has 13 residues. Trimming shortened V by 6 bases and J by 2 bases, and 13 bases separated the two germline ends. The chain's CDR3 is CSVQTVVNTEAFF. The DNA of the CDR3 is TGCAGCGTGCAGACAGTAGTAAACACTGAAGCTTTCTTT. Drawing the rest from reference TRBV29-1 and TRBJ1-1, the complete variable domain is SAVISQKPSRDICQRGTSLTIQCQVDSQVTMMFWYRQQPGQSLTLIATANQGSEATYESGFVIDKFPISRPNLTFSTLTVSNMSPEDSSIYLCSVQTVVNTEAFFGQGTRLTVV.

The genes are TRBV5-8 and TRBJ1-2; no definite D call. This CDR3 comprises 10 residues. Germline CDR1 SGHTS, CDR2 YDEGEE. CDR3 in DNA: TGTAACGGGAATAACTATGGCTACACCTTC. This gives the protein CNGNNYGYTF. The entire variable domain, with the rest obtained from reference TRBV5-8 and TRBJ1-2, is as follows: EAGVTQSPTHLIKTRGQQATLRCSPISGHTSVYWYQQALGLGLQFLLWYDEGEERNRGNFPPRFSGRQFPNYSSELNVNALELEDSALYLCNGNNYGYTFGSGTRLTVV.

The chain couples TRBV5-4 to TRBJ2-1; a possible D gene is TRBD2 (5 bases). The CDR3 has 15 residues. V was clipped by 0 bases and J by 0 bases, with 7 bases between them. CDR1 is SGHNT and CDR2 is YYREEE in the germline V gene (reference sequence). DNA of the CDR3: TGTGCCAGCAGCTTGGCCGCGGGCTCCTACAATGAGCAGTTCTTC. Encoded protein: CASSLAAGSYNEQFF.

CDR3 nucleotide sequence: TGCGCCAGCTTGGGAGCAAACACAGATACGCAGTATTTT. Translated: CASLGANTDTQYF. This chain uses TRBV5-1 with TRBJ2-3; D might be TRBD2 (5 bases). The CDR3 loop spans 13 amino acids. The V end was cut by 7 bases, the J end by 2 bases, with 11 bases between. Germline V gene sequence: CDR1 SGHRS, CDR2 YFSETQ.

This sequence joins TRBV5-6 and TRBJ2-5; D is ambiguous. Trimming took off 2 bases at V and 4 bases at J, with 9 bases between the two ends. Germline loops: CDR1 SGHDT, CDR2 YYEEEE. The CDR3 is 13 amino acids. CDR3 in amino acids: CASSFARRETQYF. The CDR3 DNA reads TGTGCCAGCAGCTTCGCTAGAAGAGAGACCCAGTACTTC.

About this clone: Compared with germline, one end of the junction differs, possibly owing to a read error. The CDR3 DNA reads TGTGCCAGCAGCCCGACGGCGAGGCCGCTTACTATTGAAAAACTGTTTTTT. Translating it yields CASSPTARPLTIEKLFF. The J gene is TRBJ1-4, the V gene TRBV9; no firm D call. Germline CDR1 and CDR2: SGDLS and YYNGEE. The CDR3 covers 17 residues.

J is TRBJ1-1 and V is TRBV11-2; 7 nucleotides match TRBD1. The CDR3 extends over 13 amino acids. J lost 4 bases, V lost 2 bases, and 1 base had no gene match. The germline gives CDR1 SGHAT, CDR2 FQNNGV. In nucleotides, the CDR3 is TGTGCCAGCAGCTTAAACAGGGGCACTGAAGCTTTCTTT. The encoded protein is CASSLNRGTEAFF.

The rearrangement joins TRBV7-2 to TRBJ2-1, with D maybe TRBD2 (5 bases). Germline V gene sequence: CDR1 SGHTA, CDR2 FQGNSA. Trimming took off 5 bases at V and 5 bases at J, with 16 bases between the two ends. This CDR3 contains 15 residues. CDR3 nucleotides: TGTGCCAGCAGCAGACTATTGCGGAACGACAATGAGCAGTTCTTC. Its protein product is CASSRLLRNDNEQFF.